Below, 5 T cell receptor beta chains from the same sample are listed, as sequenced in a study of T cell changes during pregnancy in multiple sclerosis. Profiling relied on immunoSEQ multiplex PCR, and the TCRdb table lists in-frame clones only, not all of them. This sample carries tens of thousands of clones, approximately 92% of them seen once, and the ten largest clones take 1.3%. The material sequenced was peripheral blood. These receptors were collected from a female donor with multiple sclerosis, enrolled in a pregnancy study.

This clone was observed a single time. This sequence joins TRBV5-1 and TRBJ2-1; unclear D gene. The CDR3 runs to 16 residues. V lost 4 bases and J lost 3, with 17 bases in between. The germline gives CDR1 SGHRS, CDR2 YFSETQ. DNA for the CDR3: TGCGCCAGCAGCCTGACTGTCTCCTGGTTCTACAATGAGCAGTTCTTC. This gives the protein CASSLTVSWFYNEQFF.

The gene calls are TRBV29-1 and TRBJ2-1, with D perhaps assigned TRBD1 or TRBD2 (5 bases each). CDR1 and CDR2 (germline): SQVTM, ANQGSEA. The V gene lost 4 bases and the J gene lost 5 bases, with 9 bases spanning the gap. The CDR3 is made up of 12 amino acids. CDR3: CSVVGEHNEQFF. Written as DNA, the CDR3 is TGCAGCGTTGTGGGGGAGCACAATGAGCAGTTCTTC.

The chain uses TRBV10-3 and TRBJ1-1; D remains unclear. Per the germline V gene, CDR1 is ENHRY and CDR2 is SYGVKD. This CDR3 has 13 amino acids. Trimming took 3 bases from V and 5 from J, leaving 10 bases between them. This CDR3 is CAISDLRRTEAFF. In nucleotides, the CDR3 is TGTGCCATCAGTGACCTACGTAGGACTGAAGCTTTCTTT.

Here the CDR3 DNA reads TGTGCCAGCAGTCGCGCATCCACGGGCACCTACGAGCAGTACTTC. Translation gives CASSRASTGTYEQYF. The V gene is TRBV6-5, the J gene TRBJ2-7, with no clear D. The CDR3 loop spans 15 amino acids. Germline V gene data show CDR1 as MNHEY and CDR2 as SVGAGI. Trimming shortened V by 5 bases and J by 2 bases, and 16 bases separated the two germline ends.

This clone was seen once. V gene TRBV6-5 combines with J gene TRBJ1-3; D is ambiguous. Trimming cost V 2 bases and J 0 bases, with 2 bases left between them. This CDR3 has 13 residues. Germline V CDR1 and CDR2: MNHEY, SVGAGI. Here the CDR3 DNA reads TGTGCCAGCAGTTACAGCTCTGGAAACACCATATATTTT. This gives the protein CASSYSSGNTIYF.